This T cell receptor beta chain was recovered during a study of radiotherapy plus CTLA-4 blockade in lung cancer. About the research overall: Patients showed objective responses in roughly 19% of cases and disease control in just over 30%. Whole-study results and caveats: TCR clones originating in tumors grew in number in blood after radiotherapy plus ipilimumab.

About this clone: Its specificity is not known.

Focal radiation plus CTLA-4 blockade with ipilimumab was given to patients with chemo-refractory metastatic non-small-cell lung cancer. The V and J ends lost 4 bases and 2 bases, in that order; junction bases with no gene match: 17. The CDR3 spans 19 residues. The V gene's germline CDR1 is SGDLS and CDR2 YYNGEE. Clones were sequenced by immunoSEQ multiplex PCR, and TCRdb holds only the in-frame ones, with some missing. The table lists roughly 32,000 clones, less than 75% of them singletons. The receptor was derived from a human donor with non-small cell lung cancer who had stable disease on radiotherapy plus ipilimumab. The chain combines TRBV9 with TRBJ2-5, with 10 bases fitting TRBD1. This specimen consisted of peripheral blood, obtained from a patient treated with radiotherapy plus ipilimumab. Written as DNA, the CDR3 is TGTGCCAGCAGCTCCAAGAGGGACAGGGGCGAACTCGCACAAGAGACCCAGTACTTC. Translation gives CASSSKRDRGELAQETQYF. Full variable domain (rest looked up from reference TRBV9 and TRBJ2-5): DSGVTQTPKHLITATGQRVTLRCSPRSGDLSVYWYQQSLDQGLQFLIQYYNGEERAKGNILERFSAQQFPDLHSELNLSSLELGDSALYFCASSSKRDRGELAQETQYFGPGTRLLVL.